This TCR beta chain was identified in a study of T-cell reconstitution after alpha-beta-depleted transplantation in children. Unique molecular identifiers were incorporated when the TCRbeta library was constructed. TCRdb independently ran MiXCR on the PCR reads; one entry per CDR3 protein. The sample contains over 200,000 distinct CDR3 sequences, roughly 10% of which appear only once. This clonotype showed up just a few times. Germline V lookup: CDR1 SGHTA, CDR2 FQGNSA. With V trimmed by 2 bases and J by 10 bases, 5 bases remained unmatched. The CDR3 runs 16 residues. This specimen was PBMCs from the stem cell graft donor, taken from the stem cell graft. The receptor was derived from a human donor who donated a stem cell graft to a child with acute lymphoblastic leukemia. This rearrangement joins TRBV7-2 to TRBJ2-1, with 16 bases identical to TRBD2. For the CDR3, the DNA is TGTGCCAGCAGCTTATCCGGGACTAGCGGGGGGGCAGAGCAGTTCTTC. Translation: CASSLSGTSGGAEQFF.